This T cell receptor beta chain was identified in a study of regulatory T cells in long-lasting Graves disease. Study observations and caveats: Persistent Graves' patients showed less TCR diversity than newly diagnosed ones.

Through Arm-PCR of CDR3 regions and iRepertoire HTBI primers, TCR beta libraries were built. TCRdb re-called the multiplex PCR reads with MiXCR, one entry per CDR3 protein. The table lists 420,000 or so distinct CDR3 sequences, approximately 16% of them singletons. This clonotype was seen many times. What it binds is not known. Time point here: newly diagnosed GD, antithyroid drugs for less than 3 months. PBMCs provided the RNA from which the TCR library was made. In addition, the sample was reused for a study of T cells in Graves' hyperthyroidism and ophthalmopathy. That paper notes: Blood samples included most of the expanded thyroid clonotypes exceeding 0.001.

Source: peripheral blood mononuclear cells (PBMCs), taken at new diagnosis, from a patient treated with antithyroid drugs. The source of this sequence is a woman in her late teens or twenties with Graves disease.

The CDR3 here is CASSPQREGLRNEQFF. As DNA, the CDR3 is TGTGCCAGCTCACCTCAACGGGAGGGCCTGAGGAATGAGCAGTTCTTC. This chain connects TRBV18 to TRBJ2-1; 8 bases are shared with TRBD2. V lost 3 bases to trimming and J lost 7 bases; unmatched junction nucleotides: 11. The V gene's germline CDR1 is KGHSH and CDR2 LQKENI. The CDR3 totals 16 residues.